This T cell receptor beta chain was identified during a study of graft-versus-host responses after intestinal transplantation. Using immunoSEQ multiplex PCR, the repertoire was profiled, and TCRdb retains in-frame clones only, with some absent. The sample gives about 14,000 clones, just over 35% of which show up once; under 2.5% is in the top ten. The researchers put approximately 200,000 CFSE-labeled responder cells into plates with approximately 200,000 irradiated, violet-dye-labeled stimulator cells. The CDR3 extends over 15 amino acids. Deletions cut 1 base from V and 0 bases from J, with 7 bases between. Germline V gives CDR1 LNHDA, CDR2 SQIVND (reference sequence).

The receptor was isolated from a human patient who received an intestinal transplant. The sequencing here drew on alloreactive CD8+ T cells from a mixed lymphocyte reaction culture, taken before intestinal transplant. The subset was: CFSE-low proliferating T cells sorted from approximately 6-day pre-transplant mixed lymphocyte reaction (GvH or HvG direction). This chain uses TRBV19 with TRBJ1-5; D gene ambiguous. Here the CDR3 reads CASSIGGYSNQPQHF. The CDR3 DNA sequence: TGTGCCAGTAGTATAGGTGGGTATAGCAATCAGCCCCAGCATTTT. Drawing the rest from reference TRBV19 and TRBJ1-5, the complete variable domain is DGGITQSPKYLFRKEGQNVTLSCEQNLNHDAMYWYRQDPGQGLRLIYYSQIVNDFQKGDIAEGYSVSREKKESFPLTVTSAQKNPTAFYLCASSIGGYSNQPQHFGDGTRLSIL.